Below are 24 T cell receptor beta chains sequenced from a single sample in a study of shared clonotypes between healthy human individuals. Using immunoSEQ multiplex PCR, the repertoire was profiled, and TCRdb retains in-frame clones only, with some absent. The sample carries approximately 2,300,000 clones, 85% to 95% recorded once. The sample taken for sequencing was naive CD4+ T cells from PBMCs. Subset given: CD45RA+ positively selected. These TCRs come from a man between 18 and 29 years old in good health. Some clones in this sample may be carry-over from other donors' samples.

The chain has TRBV21-1 and TRBJ1-3. TRBV21-1 is marked as a pseudogene. The CDR3 sequence is 15 residues long. CDR3 sequence (DNA): TGTGCCAGCAGCGAAGCCGGGGGTGGTGGAAACACCATATATTTT. Its translation: CASSEAGGGGNTIYF.

V usage is TRBV29-1 and J usage is TRBJ1-1; D gene ambiguous. The CDR3 extends over 13 amino acids. V was clipped by 6 bases and J by 4 bases, with 15 bases between them. In germline, CDR1 is SQVTM, CDR2 ANQGSEA. This CDR3 reads CSVEWAEATEAFF. CDR3 coding DNA: TGCAGCGTGGAGTGGGCCGAGGCCACTGAAGCTTTCTTT.

This chain uses TRBV11-2 with TRBJ2-1, with D perhaps matching TRBD2 (6 bases). Germline V gives CDR1 SGHAT, CDR2 FQNNGV. Trimming removed 1 base at V and 5 bases at J, with 12 bases between. The CDR3 has 15 amino acids. CDR3 DNA: TGTGCCAGCAGCTTAGCTCTAGCGCCTCACAATGAGCAGTTCTTC. Protein product: CASSLALAPHNEQFF.

The V gene is TRBV2, the J gene TRBJ1-2, with D hard to call. CDR3 length equals 11 residues. The V gene's germline CDR1 is SNHLY and CDR2 FYNNEI. V was cut by 5 bases and J by 7 bases, with 8 bases left in between. CDR3 coding DNA: TGTGCCAGCAGTTTGGCGGGTGGCTACACCTTC. Translation gives CASSLAGGYTF.

The CDR3 reads CASSLVLLAGAPGELFF. The CDR3 DNA follows: TGCGCCAGCAGCTTGGTCTTACTAGCGGGTGCCCCCGGGGAGCTGTTTTTT. The genes are TRBV5-1 and TRBJ2-2, with 9 bases aligning to TRBD2. With V trimmed by 0 bases and J by 6 bases, 9 bases remained unmatched. The CDR3 contains 17 residues. Germline V gene sequence: CDR1 SGHRS, CDR2 YFSETQ.

This rearrangement joins TRBV27 to TRBJ1-2; no definite D call. The germline V and J ends were trimmed by 5 bases and 9 bases, with 13 bases remaining between them. Germline CDR1 is MNHEY and CDR2 is SMNVEV (reference sequence). CDR3 length equals 12 residues. The CDR3 bases are TGTGCCAGCAGTCCCCTTTTTGGGAGCTACACCTTC. As protein: CASSPLFGSYTF.

This chain uses TRBV7-2 with TRBJ2-1; TRBD2 agrees at 13 bases. Per germline, CDR1 SGHTA and CDR2 FQGNSA. V gave up 5 bases and J gave up 5 bases; unmatched junction bases: 3. This CDR3 has 15 amino acids. CDR3 coding DNA: TGTGCCAGCAGCCGGACTAGCGGGAGCCACAATGAGCAGTTCTTC. The encoded protein is CASSRTSGSHNEQFF.

As for this clone: The sample has other DNA sequences that encode this CDR3 too. V gene TRBV2 combines with J gene TRBJ2-2; D is undetermined. The CDR3 sequence is 11 residues long. The germline V and J ends were trimmed by 4 bases and 6 bases, with 3 bases remaining between them. Germline CDR1 SNHLY, CDR2 FYNNEI. CDR3 DNA sequence: TGTGCCAGCAGTGTATCCGGGGAGCTGTTTTTT. Encoded protein: CASSVSGELFF.

This chain connects TRBV28 to TRBJ2-7, with D possibly being TRBD2 (6 bases). The germline CDR1 and CDR2 sequences are MDHEN and SYDVKM. CDR3 length: 17 amino acids. V was clipped by 4 bases and J by 1 base, with 20 bases between them. CDR3 sequence (DNA): TGTGCCAGCAGTTCACAAGCCCCGGGAGTAAGGTCCTACGAGCAGTACTTC. Encoded protein: CASSSQAPGVRSYEQYF.

This chain uses TRBV18 with TRBJ1-1; D gene uncertain. From germline, CDR1 is KGHSH and CDR2 LQKENI. This CDR3 spans 15 amino acids. Trimming cost V 1 base and J 1 base, with 10 bases left between them. CDR3 sequence: CASSPLGGTNTEAFF. The DNA for the CDR3 is TGTGCCAGCTCACCACTGGGAGGAACGAACACTGAAGCTTTCTTT. Combining the CDR3 with reference TRBV18 and TRBJ1-1 gives the whole variable domain NAGVMQNPRHLVRRRGQEARLRCSPMKGHSHVYWYRQLPEEGLKFMVYLQKENIIDESGMPKERFSAEFPKEGPSILRIQQVVRGDSAAYFCASSPLGGTNTEAFFGQGTRLTVV.

The chain carries TRBV14 and TRBJ2-1; maybe TRBD2 (5 bases). The CDR3 is 13 amino acids. The V end was cut by 4 bases, the J end by 6 bases, with 10 bases between. From germline, CDR1 is SGHDN and CDR2 FVKESK. CDR3 in amino acids: CASSLRLPNEQFF. The CDR3 DNA reads as TGTGCCAGCAGCCTCAGACTACCCAATGAGCAGTTCTTC.

The genes are TRBV15 and TRBJ1-1; D call uncertain. V was shortened by 0 bases and J by 7 bases, with 15 bases between the two germline ends. This CDR3 is built from 15 residues. From germline, CDR1 is LNHNV and CDR2 YYDKDF (reference sequence). The CDR3 DNA sequence: TGTGCCACCAGCAGAGATGTGCGGATGAGTCATGAAGCTTTCTTT. Translation gives CATSRDVRMSHEAFF.

The chain has TRBV5-1 and TRBJ2-7; 8 bases map to TRBD2. The CDR3 runs to 15 residues. Trimming cost V 4 bases and J 2 bases; bases outside gene matches: 8. Germline-derived CDR1 and CDR2 are SGHRS and YFSETQ. The CDR3 DNA reads TGCGCCAGCAGCGGTGGTGGCGGGAGGACCTACGAGCAGTACTTC. Translation gives CASSGGGGRTYEQYF.

The chain couples TRBV10-3 to TRBJ1-5; D might be TRBD1 (5 bases). Germline CDR1 reads ENHRY; CDR2 reads SYGVKD. The CDR3 is 16 residues long. Trimming shortened V by 3 bases and J by 0 bases, and 12 bases separated the two germline ends. The CDR3 sequence: CAISESMGLSNQPQHF. The CDR3 DNA reads as TGTGCCATCAGTGAATCGATGGGACTTAGCAATCAGCCCCAGCATTTT.

The V call is TRBV11-3, the J call TRBJ1-3; D uncertain. The CDR3 totals 13 residues. Trimming cost V 0 bases and J 7 bases, with 7 bases left between them. Germline values: CDR1 SGHNT, CDR2 YENEEA. The CDR3 nucleotides read TGTGCCAGCAGCTTAGATGGTGGCAACACCATATATTTT. It encodes CASSLDGGNTIYF.

The V gene is TRBV4-1, the J gene TRBJ1-2; D unresolved. Trimming stripped 2 bases from V and 1 base from J, with 17 bases between. CDR3 length: 17 amino acids. Germline V gene data show CDR1 as MGHRA and CDR2 as YSYEKL. CDR3 loop: CASSQIWSAYNNYGYTF. The CDR3 bases are TGCGCCAGCAGCCAAATCTGGTCCGCCTACAATAACTATGGCTACACCTTC.

The rearrangement uses TRBV28 and TRBJ1-1; TRBD1 is a possible D gene (5 bases). In germline, CDR1 is MDHEN, CDR2 SYDVKM. Trimming shortened V by 5 bases and J by 6 bases, and 13 bases separated the two germline ends. The length of the CDR3 is 13 residues. The CDR3, as DNA: TGTGCCAGCAGTCCCCCAGGGAAGGCTGAAGCTTTCTTT. It yields the protein CASSPPGKAEAFF. Looking up the rest from reference TRBV28 and TRBJ1-1 gives the full variable domain: DVKVTQSSRYLVKRTGEKVFLECVQDMDHENMFWYRQDPGLGLRLIYFSYDVKMKEKGDIPEGYSVSREKKERFSLILESASTNQTSMYLCASSPPGKAEAFFGQGTRLTVV.

The chain couples TRBV5-1 to TRBJ2-7; the D gene is possibly TRBD1 (5 bases). This CDR3 is built from 13 residues. Germline CDR1 reads SGHRS; CDR2 reads YFSETQ. The ends were cut back, 0 bases at V and 3 bases at J, with 7 bases in the middle. The CDR3 bases are TGCGCCAGCAGCTTGGACGACAGCTACGAGCAGTACTTC. This encodes CASSLDDSYEQYF.

This chain joins TRBV19 and TRBJ1-5; D not resolved. The CDR3 contains 15 residues. CDR1 is LNHDA and CDR2 is SQIVND in the germline V gene (reference sequence). V was pared by 1 base and J by 4 bases, with 11 bases between. The CDR3 region is CASSIVRAVNQPQHF. CDR3 sequence (DNA): TGTGCCAGTAGTATAGTAAGGGCAGTAAATCAGCCCCAGCATTTT.

This chain connects TRBV13 to TRBJ2-2; D gene ambiguous. V lost 1 base and J lost 2, with 20 bases in between. Per germline, CDR1 PRHDT and CDR2 FYEKMQ (reference sequence). The CDR3 covers 19 residues. The CDR3 is CASSLEARVSRLNTGELFF. The CDR3 DNA reads TGTGCCAGCAGCTTAGAAGCCCGTGTATCACGTCTAAACACCGGGGAGCTGTTTTTT.

This chain uses TRBV2 with TRBJ1-1; tentatively, D is TRBD1 (6 bases). The germline CDR1 and CDR2 sequences are SNHLY and FYNNEI. The CDR3 runs to 14 residues. The V and J ends lost 5 bases and 4 bases respectively, with 14 bases between them. CDR3 sequence: CASSTHRGGTEAFF. CDR3 DNA sequence: TGTGCCAGCAGTACCCATAGGGGGGGCACTGAAGCTTTCTTT.

The chain joins TRBV30 to TRBJ1-3; no clear D gene. The CDR3 runs 13 residues. The germline CDR1 and CDR2 sequences are GTSNPN and SVGIG (reference sequence). The ends were cut back, 6 bases at V and 0 bases at J, with 9 bases in the middle. CDR3 nucleotide sequence: TGTGCCTGCGGATGGGGCTCTGGAAACACCATATATTTT. This codes for CACGWGSGNTIYF.

The chain carries TRBV28 and TRBJ1-2, with TRBD1 identical over 9 bases. Germline V gene sequence: CDR1 MDHEN, CDR2 SYDVKM. The V gene end was trimmed by 6 bases and the J gene end by 8 bases; junction bases not matched to a gene: 13. The CDR3 runs to 15 residues. CDR3 nucleotides: TGTGCCAGCAGACCGCCGGGACAGGGATTCCGGGGCTACACCTTC. Translating it yields CASRPPGQGFRGYTF.

This chain uses TRBV7-2 with TRBJ2-1; TRBD2 is a possible D gene (7 bases). From germline, CDR1 is SGHTA and CDR2 FQGNSA. There are 14 residues in the CDR3. V gave up 4 bases and J gave up 7 bases, with 14 bases separating them. The CDR3, as DNA: TGTGCCAGCAGCTGGAGGGGGGGGCTGAATGAGCAGTTCTTC. Protein: CASSWRGGLNEQFF.